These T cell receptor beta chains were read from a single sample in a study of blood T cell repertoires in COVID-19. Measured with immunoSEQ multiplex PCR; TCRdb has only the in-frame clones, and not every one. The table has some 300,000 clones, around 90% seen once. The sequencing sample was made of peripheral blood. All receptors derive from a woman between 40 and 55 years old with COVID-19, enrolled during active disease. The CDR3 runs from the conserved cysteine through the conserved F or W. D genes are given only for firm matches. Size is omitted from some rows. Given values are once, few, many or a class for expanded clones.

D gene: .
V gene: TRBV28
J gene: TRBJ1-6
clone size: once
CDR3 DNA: TGTGCCAGCAGTTTAACAGCAGGTTTTTATAATTCACCCCTCCACTTT
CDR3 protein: CASSLTAGFYNSPLHF

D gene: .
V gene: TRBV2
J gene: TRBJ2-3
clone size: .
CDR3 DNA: TGTGCCAGCAGTCCACCCGGGCTGGGGGGTAGCACAGATACGCAGTATTTT
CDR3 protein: CASSPPGLGGSTDTQYF

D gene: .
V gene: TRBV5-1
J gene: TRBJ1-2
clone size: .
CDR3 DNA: TGCGCCAGCAGCTTGGGTGACAGAAACTATGGCTACACCTTC
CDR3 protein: CASSLGDRNYGYTF

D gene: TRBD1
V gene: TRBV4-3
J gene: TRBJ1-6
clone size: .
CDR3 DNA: TGCGCCAGCAGCCAAGATACGGCAGGGGGTTATAATTCACCCCTCCACTTT
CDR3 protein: CASSQDTAGGYNSPLHF

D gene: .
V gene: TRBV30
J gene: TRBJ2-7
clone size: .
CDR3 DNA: TGTGCCTGGAGGGGGGGACGGCTCTACGAGCAGTACTTC
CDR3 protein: CAWRGGRLYEQYF

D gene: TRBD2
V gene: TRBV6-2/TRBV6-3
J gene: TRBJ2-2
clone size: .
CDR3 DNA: TGTGCCAGCAGTTACTCGGCGTCTAGCGGGATTAACACCGGGGAGCTGTTTTTT
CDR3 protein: CASSYSASSGINTGELFF

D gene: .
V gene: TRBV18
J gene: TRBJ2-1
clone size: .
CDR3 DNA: TGTGCCAGCTCACCCCTACAGCGTGGGAGGCGCTCCTACAATGAGCAGTTCTTC
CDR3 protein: CASSPLQRGRRSYNEQFF

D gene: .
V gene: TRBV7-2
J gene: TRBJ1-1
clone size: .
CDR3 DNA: TGTGCCAGCAGCTTGCACAGGGATAACACTGAAGCTTTCTTT
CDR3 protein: CASSLHRDNTEAFF

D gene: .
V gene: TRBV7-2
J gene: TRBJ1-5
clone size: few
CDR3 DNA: TGTGCCAGCAGCTCCCAGGGTAATCAGCCCCAGCATTTT
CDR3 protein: CASSSQGNQPQHF

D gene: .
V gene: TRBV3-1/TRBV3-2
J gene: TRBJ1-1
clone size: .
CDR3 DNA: TGTGCCAGCAGCCAAGATCTTGTCGGTGAAGCTTTCTTT
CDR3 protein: CASSQDLVGEAFF

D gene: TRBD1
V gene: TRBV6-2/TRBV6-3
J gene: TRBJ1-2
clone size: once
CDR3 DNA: TGTGCCAGCAGTTACTCGCCACAGGGGTATGGCTACACCTTC
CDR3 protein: CASSYSPQGYGYTF

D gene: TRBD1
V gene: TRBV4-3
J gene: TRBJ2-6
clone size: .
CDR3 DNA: TGCGCCAGCAGCCAAGTTCCGTTCCAAGGGGGCGCTGGGGCCAACGTCCTGACTTTC
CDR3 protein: CASSQVPFQGGAGANVLTF

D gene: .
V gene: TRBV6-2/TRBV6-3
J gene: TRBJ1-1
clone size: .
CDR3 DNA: TGTGCCAGCAGCCCCTTAATAGACACTGAAGCTTTCTTT
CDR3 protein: CASSPLIDTEAFF

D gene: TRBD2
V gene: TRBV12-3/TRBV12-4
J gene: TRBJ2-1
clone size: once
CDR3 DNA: TGTGCCAGCACGGGAGGGGAGGTGGATGAGCAGTTCTTC
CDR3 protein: CASTGGEVDEQFF

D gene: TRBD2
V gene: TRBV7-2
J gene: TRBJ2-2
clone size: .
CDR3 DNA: TGTGCCAGCAGCCGGGGACTAGCGGGACCCGACACCGGGGAGCTGTTTTTT
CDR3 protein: CASSRGLAGPDTGELFF

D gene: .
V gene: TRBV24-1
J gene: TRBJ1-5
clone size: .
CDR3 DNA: TGTGCCACCAGTGATTCCCGTGGGGGGTCGGAAGAGCCCCAGCATTTT
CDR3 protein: CATSDSRGGSEEPQHF

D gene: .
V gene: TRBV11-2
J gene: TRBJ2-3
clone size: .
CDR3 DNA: TGTGCCAGCAGCTTCCCCAGGAGGCCCCGGGGGGCTAGCACAGATACGCAGTATTTT
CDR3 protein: CASSFPRRPRGASTDTQYF

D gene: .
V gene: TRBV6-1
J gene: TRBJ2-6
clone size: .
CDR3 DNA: TGTGCCAGCAGTGCCCATCCGGGGTCCTCTGGGGCCAACGTCCTGACTTTC
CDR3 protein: CASSAHPGSSGANVLTF

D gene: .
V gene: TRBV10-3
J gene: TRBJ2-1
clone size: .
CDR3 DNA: TGTGCCATCAGTGAGTCGCTTAGAGTTCCAAGGACAGAGTTCTACAATGAGCAGTTCTTC
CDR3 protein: CAISESLRVPRTEFYNEQFF

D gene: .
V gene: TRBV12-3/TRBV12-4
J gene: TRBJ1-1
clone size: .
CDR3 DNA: TGTGCCAGCAGCTTAGGGGCAGGCGGGGAAGCTTTCTTT
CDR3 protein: CASSLGAGGEAFF

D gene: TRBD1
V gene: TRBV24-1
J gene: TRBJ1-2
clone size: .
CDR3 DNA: TGTGCCACCAGTGACCGGGACAGGACATATGGCTACACCTTC
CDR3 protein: CATSDRDRTYGYTF

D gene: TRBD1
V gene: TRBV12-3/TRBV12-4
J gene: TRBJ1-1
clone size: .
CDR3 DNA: TGTGCCAGCAGTGAACAGGGGGCCACTGAAGCTTTCTTT
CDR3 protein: CASSEQGATEAFF

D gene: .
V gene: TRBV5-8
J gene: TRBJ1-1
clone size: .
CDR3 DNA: TGTGCCAGCAGTAACGCCGGGAACACTGAAGCTTTCTTT
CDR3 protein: CASSNAGNTEAFF

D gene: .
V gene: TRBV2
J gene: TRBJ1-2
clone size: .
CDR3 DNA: TGTGCCAGCAGCTATAACTATGGCTACACCTTC
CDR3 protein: CASSYNYGYTF

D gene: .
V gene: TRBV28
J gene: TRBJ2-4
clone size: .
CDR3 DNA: TGTGCCGCGTCGCGGGACGCGAAAAACATTCAGTACTTC
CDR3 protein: CAASRDAKNIQYF

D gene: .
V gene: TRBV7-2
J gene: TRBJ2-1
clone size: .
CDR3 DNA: TGTGCCAGCAGCTCCACCTCAAGGCAGGGCCAGCAGTTCTTC
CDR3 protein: CASSSTSRQGQQFF

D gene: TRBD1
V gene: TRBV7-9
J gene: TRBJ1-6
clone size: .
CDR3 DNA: TGTGCCAGCAGAATACAGGGGGTCCATTCACCCCTCCACTTT
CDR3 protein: CASRIQGVHSPLHF

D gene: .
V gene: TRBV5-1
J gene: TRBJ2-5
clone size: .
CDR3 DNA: TGCGCCAGCAGCCCGGGGGGCTTAGCCCAAGAGACCCAGTACTTC
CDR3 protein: CASSPGGLAQETQYF

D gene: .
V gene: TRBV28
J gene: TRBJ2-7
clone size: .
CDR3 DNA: TGTGCCAGCAGTTCGACAGTGCCCTACGAGCAGTACTTC
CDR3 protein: CASSSTVPYEQYF

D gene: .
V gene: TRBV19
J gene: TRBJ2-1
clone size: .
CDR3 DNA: TGTGCCAGTAGTATTTGGGGAGCCTACAATGAGCAGTTCTTC
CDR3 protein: CASSIWGAYNEQFF

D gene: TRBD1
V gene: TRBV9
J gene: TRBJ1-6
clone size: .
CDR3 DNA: TGTGCCAGCAGCGTGGAGCAGGGGGGATCACCCCTCCACTTT
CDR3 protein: CASSVEQGGSPLHF

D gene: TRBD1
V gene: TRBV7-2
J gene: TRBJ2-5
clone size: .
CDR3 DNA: TGTGCCAGCAGTATAGACAGGGTTCAAGAGACCCAGTACTTC
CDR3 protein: CASSIDRVQETQYF

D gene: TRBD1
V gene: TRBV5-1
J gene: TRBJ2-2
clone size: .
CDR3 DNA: TGCGCCAGCAGCTTTGGGGCACAGGGGGCAAGGGGCACCGGGGAGCTGTTTTTT
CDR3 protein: CASSFGAQGARGTGELFF

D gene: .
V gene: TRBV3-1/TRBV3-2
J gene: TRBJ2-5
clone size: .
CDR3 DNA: TGTGCCAGCAGCCCCCTAAGGACTGGTGGCGAGACCCAGTACTTC
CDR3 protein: CASSPLRTGGETQYF

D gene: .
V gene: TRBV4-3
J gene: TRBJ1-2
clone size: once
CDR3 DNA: TGCGCCAGCAGCCAAGGGGTGGTGGAAACAGGTTATGGCTACACCTTC
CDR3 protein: CASSQGVVETGYGYTF

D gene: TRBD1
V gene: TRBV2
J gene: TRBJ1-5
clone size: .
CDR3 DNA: TGTGCCAGCAGTGTGTTTTCAGGACAGGGGAGCAATCAGCCCCAGCATTTT
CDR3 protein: CASSVFSGQGSNQPQHF

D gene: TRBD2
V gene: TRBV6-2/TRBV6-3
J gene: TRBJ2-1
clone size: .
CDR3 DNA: TGTGCCAGCATCCCGGGGGGGCCCCACAATGAGCAGTTCTTC
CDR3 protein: CASIPGGPHNEQFF

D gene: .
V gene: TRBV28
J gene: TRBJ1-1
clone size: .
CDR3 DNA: TGTGCCAGCAGTCTTACCCACATCACAGGAAGTGGCACTGAAGCTTTCTTT
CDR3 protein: CASSLTHITGSGTEAFF

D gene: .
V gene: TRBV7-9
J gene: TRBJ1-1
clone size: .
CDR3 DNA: TGTGCCAGCAGCCCAACGGGAGGGAGCACTGAAGCTTTCTTT
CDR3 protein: CASSPTGGSTEAFF

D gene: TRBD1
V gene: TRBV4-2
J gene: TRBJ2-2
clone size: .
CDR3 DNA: TGTGCCAGCAGCTTGGGACAGCGTCAGGATACCGGGGAGCTGTTTTTT
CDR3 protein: CASSLGQRQDTGELFF

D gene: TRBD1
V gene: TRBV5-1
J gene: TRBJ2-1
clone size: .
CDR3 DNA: TGCGCCAGCAGCTTAGGACAGGGAGTGGATGAGCAGTTCTTC
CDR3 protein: CASSLGQGVDEQFF

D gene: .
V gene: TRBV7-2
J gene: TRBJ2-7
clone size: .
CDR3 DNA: TGTGCCAGCAGCTCCTACAGCTCCTACGAGCAGTACTTC
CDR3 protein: CASSSYSSYEQYF

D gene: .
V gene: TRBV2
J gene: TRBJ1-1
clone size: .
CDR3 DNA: TGTGCCAGCAGTGAAATGACAGGAGGACGCACTGAAGCTTTCTTT
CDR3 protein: CASSEMTGGRTEAFF

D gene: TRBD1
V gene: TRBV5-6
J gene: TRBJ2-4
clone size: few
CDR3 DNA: TGTGCCAGCAGTCGCGTCCAGGGGGACAAAAACATTCAGTACTTC
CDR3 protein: CASSRVQGDKNIQYF

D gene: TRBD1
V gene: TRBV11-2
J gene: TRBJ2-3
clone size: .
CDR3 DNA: TGTGCCAGCAGCTTAGACGGGACAGGGTTTGGCACAGATACGCAGTATTTT
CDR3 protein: CASSLDGTGFGTDTQYF

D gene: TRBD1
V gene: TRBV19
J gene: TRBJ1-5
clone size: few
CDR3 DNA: TGTGCCAGTAGTATAAGTAGTTGGGACAGGAACTATCAGCCCCAGCATTTT
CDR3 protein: CASSISSWDRNYQPQHF

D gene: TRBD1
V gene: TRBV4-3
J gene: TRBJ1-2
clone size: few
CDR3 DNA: TGCGCCAGCAGCCAAGATCCGGGACAGCCATATGGCTACACCTTC
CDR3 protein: CASSQDPGQPYGYTF

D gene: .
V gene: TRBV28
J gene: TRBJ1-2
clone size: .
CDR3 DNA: TGTGCCAGCAGCTCTCCTTGGACATACAACTATGGCTACACCTTC
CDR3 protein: CASSSPWTYNYGYTF

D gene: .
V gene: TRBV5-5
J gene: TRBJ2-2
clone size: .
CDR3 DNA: TGTGCCAGCAGCTTGGCAGGGAAGTACACCGGGGAGCTGTTTTTT
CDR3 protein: CASSLAGKYTGELFF

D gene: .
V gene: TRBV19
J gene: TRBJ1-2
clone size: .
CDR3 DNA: TGTGCCAGTAGTAGCAACCATGGCAGGATGGCCGGAGGCTACACCTTC
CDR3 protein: CASSSNHGRMAGGYTF